This TCR beta chain is from a study of shared clonotypes between healthy human individuals. Germline CDR1 reads MDHEN; CDR2 reads SYDVKM. With 5 bases removed from V and 5 bases from J, the gap between germline ends came to 15 bases. CDR3 length equals 15 residues. TCRdb's copy holds only in-frame clones and misses some; the assay was immunoSEQ multiplex PCR. The top ten hold about 0.37% of the sample, which has approximately 2.1 million clones, 90% to 95% seen once. The sequence came from a man aged 18 to 29 in good health. Some clones in this sample may be carry-over from other donors' samples. This rearrangement joins TRBV28 to TRBJ2-2; D may be TRBD1 or TRBD2 (6 bases each). The sample was naive CD4+ T cells from PBMCs. This sample's subset: CD45RA+ positively selected. CDR3 DNA: TGTGCCAGCAGTCGGGTAGGGGGGCGGACCGGGGAGCTGTTTTTT. It is translated as CASSRVGGRTGELFF.